These 17 T cell receptor beta chains were all obtained from the same sample, sequenced in a study of technical replicates of blood from four donors. Method: immunoSEQ multiplex PCR; TCRdb's copy keeps in-frame clones and lacks some. The sample yields 50,000 to 70,000 clones, around 87% seen once. Sequenced material: PBMCs. The receptor source for this set is a human donor in good health. Some clones in this sample may be carry-over from other donors' samples.

The chain employs TRBV5-1 and TRBJ2-2, with D tentatively TRBD2 (6 bases). V was cut by 0 bases and J by 6 bases, with 15 bases left in between. CDR1 is SGHRS, CDR2 YFSETQ, per germline. The CDR3 totals 16 residues. The CDR3 DNA reads as TGCGCCAGCAGCTTGGCCGTCAGGAGGGAATCCGGGGAGCTGTTTTTT. Protein: CASSLAVRRESGELFF.

This clone came up once. V gene TRBV7-3 combines with J gene TRBJ2-6; D is uncertain. V dropped 4 bases and J dropped 2 bases, with 18 bases sitting between them. This CDR3 contains 18 residues. CDR1 and CDR2 from the germline V gene are SGHTA and FQGTGA. The CDR3 reads CASSSTPGRVTGANVLTF. The CDR3 coding sequence is TGTGCCAGCAGCTCCACTCCTGGTCGAGTAACTGGGGCCAACGTCCTGACTTTC.

This clone was counted once. This chain links TRBV4-2 with TRBJ2-1; 10 bases agree with TRBD2. Germline CDR1 LGHNA, CDR2 YNFKEQ. The length of the CDR3 is 15 residues. J gave up 7 bases and V 1 base, and 4 bases lay outside the gene matches. In DNA, the CDR3 is TGTGCCAGCAGCCAAGTAAGCGGGGGGGGAAATGAGCAGTTCTTC. Translation gives CASSQVSGGGNEQFF.

V and J are TRBV29-1 and TRBJ2-7; 11 bases line up with TRBD2. In germline, CDR1 is SQVTM, CDR2 ANQGSEA. The V and J ends lost 6 bases and 3 bases, in that order; junction bases with no gene match: 7. The CDR3 runs 14 residues. The DNA for the CDR3 is TGCAGCGTCGCGGGGACTAGCGGAAACTACGAGCAGTACTTC. Its translation is CSVAGTSGNYEQYF.

This chain joins TRBV5-6 and TRBJ1-1; unclear D gene. V gave up 0 bases and J gave up 3 bases, with 9 bases separating them. The CDR3 consists of 14 residues. Germline lookup yields CDR1 SGHDT and CDR2 YYEEEE. CDR3 in DNA: TGTGCCAGCAGCTTGGGGCAGATTGACACTGAAGCTTTCTTT. This sequence encodes CASSLGQIDTEAFF.

This rearrangement joins TRBV6-5 to TRBJ1-2, with TRBD1 as a possible D gene (5 bases). This CDR3 is built from 15 residues. Deletions cut 6 bases from V and 0 bases from J, with 14 bases between. Germline CDR1 reads MNHEY; CDR2 reads SVGAGI. In DNA form, the CDR3 reads TGTGCCAGCAGCCCCCTCCGGGGGGCTAACTATGGCTACACCTTC. It translates to CASSPLRGANYGYTF.

This chain connects TRBV21-1 to TRBJ2-7; TRBD2 is the table's D call and was not checked against the DNA. TRBV21-1 is tagged as a pseudogene. This CDR3 is 15 amino acids long. The CDR3 DNA is TGTGCCAGCAGCGACCGGGGGGACTATGCCTACGAGCAGTACTTC. It yields the protein CASSDRGDYAYEQYF.

This clone was observed once. This chain joins TRBV27 and TRBJ1-1; D might be TRBD1 (6 bases). Trimming shortened V by 5 bases and J by 4 bases, and 11 bases separated the two germline ends. Germline assignment: CDR1 MNHEY and CDR2 SMNVEV (reference sequence). This CDR3 is 13 amino acids long. CDR3: CASSAGQLTEAFF. The CDR3 region has the DNA TGTGCCAGCAGTGCAGGACAGCTCACTGAAGCTTTCTTT.

The sample holds a few counts of this clone. The chain employs TRBV5-1 and TRBJ1-1; 9 nucleotides match TRBD1. Germline CDR1 and CDR2: SGHRS and YFSETQ. The CDR3 loop spans 13 amino acids. V shed 3 bases and J 11 bases; nucleotides not matched to a gene: 8. The CDR3 is CASSSGTGMNAFF. CDR3 coding DNA: TGCGCCAGCAGCTCCGGGACAGGGATGAATGCTTTCTTT.

The chain has TRBV5-6 and TRBJ2-5; 8 bases are a match to TRBD2. The CDR3 is 15 amino acids. With 2 bases clipped from V and 2 bases from J, the junction kept 5 bases outside the gene matches. Germline V gene lookup returns CDR1 SGHDT and CDR2 YYEEEE. This CDR3 reads CASSFSTGGQETQYF. In DNA form, the CDR3 reads TGTGCCAGCAGCTTCTCAACGGGGGGGCAAGAGACCCAGTACTTC. The entire variable domain, with the rest obtained from reference TRBV5-6 and TRBJ2-5, is as follows: DAGVTQSPTHLIKTRGQQVTLRCSPKSGHDTVSWYQQALGQGPQFIFQYYEEEERQRGNFPDRFSGHQFPNYSSELNVNALLLGDSALYLCASSFSTGGQETQYFGPGTRLLVL.

The J gene is TRBJ2-5, the V gene TRBV6-5; weak D call: TRBD2 (6 bases). The length of the CDR3 is 16 residues. Trimming removed 4 bases at V and 9 bases at J, with 24 bases between. Germline V lookup: CDR1 MNHEY, CDR2 SVGAGI. The CDR3 sequence is CASSSTGLPNLRAQYF. The DNA of the CDR3 is TGTGCCAGCAGTTCAACGGGACTCCCAAACCTCCGGGCCCAGTACTTC.

The chain uses TRBV28 and TRBJ2-4; tentative D call: TRBD2 (5 bases). Germline V gene data show CDR1 as MDHEN and CDR2 as SYDVKM. This CDR3 comprises 11 residues. V lost 4 bases and J 12 bases, leaving 10 bases between the germline ends. CDR3 DNA: TGTGCCAGCAGTTCGGGAAGGGATCAGTACTTC. It translates to CASSSGRDQYF.

The chain employs TRBV6-4 and TRBJ2-2; 10 bases are a match to TRBD2. V gave up 3 bases and J gave up 6 bases; unmatched junction bases: 4. Germline V gives CDR1 MRHNA, CDR2 SNTAGT. CDR3 length equals 15 residues. This chain's CDR3 is CASSELAGVAGELFF. As DNA, the CDR3 is TGTGCCAGCAGTGAGCTAGCGGGAGTTGCCGGGGAGCTGTTTTTT.

Only one count was recorded for this clone. The chain couples TRBV4-3 to TRBJ2-1; the match to TRBD2 covers 10 bases. The germline V gene has CDR1 LGHNA and CDR2 YSLEER. V was pared by 1 base and J by 9 bases, with 6 bases of the junction left unmatched. CDR3 length equals 15 residues. Here the CDR3 reads CASSQVAGGEFEQFF. In DNA form, the CDR3 reads TGCGCCAGCAGCCAAGTAGCGGGAGGAGAGTTTGAGCAGTTCTTC.

Turning to this clone: Distinct nucleotide sequences in the sample also encode this CDR3. This rearrangement joins TRBV6-6 to TRBJ2-3; no reliable D call. Germline V lookup: CDR1 MNHNY, CDR2 SVGAGI (reference sequence). With 6 bases removed from V and 0 bases from J, the gap between germline ends came to 4 bases. The CDR3 extends over 12 amino acids. The CDR3 here is CASSSSTDTQYF. CDR3 in DNA: TGTGCCAGCAGCTCTAGCACAGATACGCAGTATTTT.

The chain recombines TRBV29-1 with TRBJ2-7, with TRBD1 identical over 8 bases. The CDR3 spans 12 residues. The germline V gene encodes CDR1 SQVTM and CDR2 ANQGSEA. Unmatched junction bases numbered 1, after V lost 4 bases and J lost 2 bases. Written as DNA, the CDR3 is TGCAGCGTTGGACAGGGGACCTACGAGCAGTACTTC. Residues: CSVGQGTYEQYF.

This chain uses TRBV6-5 with TRBJ1-5; 8 bases agree with TRBD1. The CDR3 loop spans 14 amino acids. V was pared by 6 bases and J by 6 bases, with 7 bases of the junction left unmatched. The germline CDR1 and CDR2 sequences are MNHEY and SVGAGI. The CDR3 region has the DNA TGTGCCAGCAGATCAGGGGGCATGGGTCAGCCCCAGCATTTT. Translated, it gives CASRSGGMGQPQHF.